This TCR beta chain stems from a study of PD-L1 blockade in urothelial cancer. Turning to the study itself: Patients had undergone 0 to 3 prior chemotherapy regimens. Counts from blood samples showed a median of about 140,000 T cells.

Details on this clone: The antigen remains unidentified.

Overall study results and limits: Tumor-associated TCR clones expanded more in blood at 3 weeks in patients with durable benefit.

Clones were read by immunoSEQ multiplex PCR, and TCRdb kept only the in-frame ones, dropping some. The table records some 87,000 clones, roughly 84% of them present only once. The CDR3 totals 15 residues. Germline V gene data show CDR1 as LNHDA and CDR2 as SQIVND (reference sequence). V lost 6 bases and J lost 4, with 19 bases in between. Noted time point: pretreatment peripheral blood. Here the sequenced sample was PBMCs, taken around atezolizumab (anti-PD-L1) treatment. The clonotype originates from a man in his 60s with urothelial cancer. The chain couples TRBV19 to TRBJ2-7; a possible D gene is TRBD2 (6 bases). CDR3 sequence reads: CASRPGPAGQYEQYF. CDR3 DNA sequence: TGTGCCAGTAGGCCCGGGCCCGCGGGGCAATACGAGCAGTACTTC.